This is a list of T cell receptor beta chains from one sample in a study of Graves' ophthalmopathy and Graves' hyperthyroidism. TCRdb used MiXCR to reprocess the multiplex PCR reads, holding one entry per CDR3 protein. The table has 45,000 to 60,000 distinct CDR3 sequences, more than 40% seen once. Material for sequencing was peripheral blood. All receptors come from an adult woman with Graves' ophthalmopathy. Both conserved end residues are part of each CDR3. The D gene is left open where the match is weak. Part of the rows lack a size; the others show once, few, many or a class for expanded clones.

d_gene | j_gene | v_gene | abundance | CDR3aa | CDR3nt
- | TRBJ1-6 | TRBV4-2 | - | CASTPRGLPNSPLHF | TGTGCCAGCACCCCCAGGGGCCTCCCAAATTCACCCCTCCACTTT
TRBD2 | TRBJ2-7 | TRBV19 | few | CASSPGLAGEHPYEQYF | TGTGCCAGTAGTCCGGGACTAGCGGGAGAGCACCCCTACGAGCAGTACTTC
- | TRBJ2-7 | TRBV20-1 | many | CSALESFSYEQYF | TGCAGTGCTTTAGAGAGTTTCTCCTACGAGCAGTACTTC
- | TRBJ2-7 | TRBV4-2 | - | CASSQVAGLEQYF | TGTGCCAGCAGCCAAGTGGCCGGCCTGGAACAGTACTTC
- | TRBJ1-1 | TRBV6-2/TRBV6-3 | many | CASSPYTTGEAFF | TGTGCCAGCAGCCCCTATACGACAGGCGAAGCTTTCTTT
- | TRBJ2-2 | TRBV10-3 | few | CAISGTNTGELFF | TGTGCCATCAGTGGGACGAACACCGGGGAGCTGTTTTTT
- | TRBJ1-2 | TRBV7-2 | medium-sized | CASSTPWGRALYGYTF | TGTGCCAGCAGCACACCCTGGGGCAGGGCATTGTATGGCTACACCTTC
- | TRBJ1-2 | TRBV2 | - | CASSGLAGESEQVFYGYTF | TGTGCCAGCAGTGGGCTAGCGGGAGAGTCTGAGCAGGTCTTCTACGGCTACACCTTC
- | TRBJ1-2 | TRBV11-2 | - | CASSTTVYGYTF | TGTGCCAGCAGTACGACTGTCTATGGCTACACCTTC
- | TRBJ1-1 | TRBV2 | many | CASIGSGAFF | TGTGCCAGCATTGGGAGCGGAGCTTTCTTT
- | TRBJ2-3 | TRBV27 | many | CASSHDPRGDTQYF | TGTGCCAGCAGTCACGACCCTAGAGGAGATACGCAGTATTTT
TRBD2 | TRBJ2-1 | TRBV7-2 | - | CASSLGLAGGPYNEQFF | TGTGCCAGCAGCCTGGGACTAGCGGGAGGGCCCTACAATGAGCAGTTCTTC
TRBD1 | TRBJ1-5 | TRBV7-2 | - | CASTHRDRNQETQHF | TGTGCCAGCACTCATAGGGACAGGAACCAAGAGACCCAGCATTTT
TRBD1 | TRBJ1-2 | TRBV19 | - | CASSRDRANYGYTF | TGTGCCAGTAGTAGGGACAGGGCGAACTATGGCTACACCTTC
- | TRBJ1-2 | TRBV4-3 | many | CASSQVLNPDYGYTF | TGCGCCAGCAGCCAAGTCTTAAATCCGGACTATGGCTACACCTTC
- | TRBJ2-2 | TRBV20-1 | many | CSARTSGELFF | TGCAGTGCTAGAACGTCCGGGGAGCTGTTTTTT
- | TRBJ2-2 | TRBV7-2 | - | CASSPETGNTGELFF | TGTGCCAGCAGCCCCGAGACAGGGAACACCGGGGAGCTGTTTTTT
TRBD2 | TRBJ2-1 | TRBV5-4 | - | CASSRSSDLAGNERFF | TGTGCCAGCAGCCGATCATCGGACCTAGCGGGTAATGAGCGGTTCTTC
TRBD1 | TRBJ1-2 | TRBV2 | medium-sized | CASRERTGGLAGGYTF | TGTGCCAGCAGGGAGAGGACAGGGGGCCTGGCAGGTGGCTACACCTTC
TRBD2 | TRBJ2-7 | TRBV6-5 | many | CASSYSGGVYYEQYF | TGTGCCAGCAGTTACTCCGGGGGGGTATACTACGAGCAGTACTTC